Here is one T cell receptor beta chain with its context. Its binding antigen is unknown. It has no much larger one-base neighbor in the sample; base qualities were not kept. This entry belongs to a study of T cell changes during pregnancy in multiple sclerosis (dated by TCRdb to between 2019 and 2020). Background for the entire study: Changes in the T cell repertoire over the course of pregnancy were examined in this study in women with multiple sclerosis.

The germline V gene gives CDR1 as LGHNA and CDR2 as YSLEER. The CDR3 runs 15 residues from the cysteine to the phenylalanine. The only DNA kept is the CDR3, 45 bases in frame from the first base. Cut back by 0 bases and 3 bases, the V and J ends lie 8 bases apart. Preparation of the library involved the immunoSEQ multiplex PCR assay. Here the immuneACCESS table is served through TCRdb, limited to in-frame sequences with V and J called. Missing clones are a known gap in these copies; in checked studies unresolved V genes cover under half, and the rest lacks a known reason. This sample comprises some 97,000 clones, 92% of them detected only once. In total, the top ten clones hold approximately 2% of the sample.

Sequencing used peripheral blood, obtained after pregnancy. This receptor chain uses TRBV4-3 and TRBJ2-2; the D gene is perhaps TRBD2, from 6 matching bases. This clonotype was sampled from a female donor with multiple sclerosis, enrolled in a pregnancy study. Here is the DNA: TGCGCCAGCAGCCAAGAGTGGGGGGACACCGGGGAGCTGTTTTTT. It specifies CASSQEWGDTGELFF.